The rows below give T cell receptor beta chains drawn from one sample of a study of naive and memory T cell subsets. TCRdb processed the 5' RACE reads anew with MiXCR; each CDR3 protein has one entry. The sample contains about 56,000 distinct CDR3 sequences, around 8% of which appear only once. These receptors were collected from a female donor in good health. CDR3s include the opening cysteine and the closing phenylalanine or tryptophan. D genes are given only for firm matches. Rows may omit the clone size; those that give it use once, few, many or a size class.

>TRBJ2-1|NA|many|TRBV10-2
CASSPWMNEQFF
TGCGCCAGCTCTCCCTGGATGAATGAGCAGTTCTTC
>TRBJ2-3|NA|many|TRBV19
CASSHRLADTDTQYF
TGTGCCAGTAGTCACCGCTTAGCCGACACAGATACGCAGTATTTT
>TRBJ2-7|NA|many|TRBV7-2
CASSPKRYASYEQYF
TGTGCCAGCAGCCCCAAGAGGTATGCCTCCTACGAGCAGTACTTC
>TRBJ1-1|NA|many|TRBV4-3
CASSQEHNTEAFF
TGCGCCAGCAGCCAAGAACACAACACTGAAGCTTTCTTT
>TRBJ1-1|TRBD1|NA|TRBV11-3
CASSSPMRGQQNTEAFF
TGTGCCAGCAGTTCCCCGATGCGGGGACAGCAAAACACTGAAGCTTTCTTT
>TRBJ2-3|TRBD1|many|TRBV29-1
CSVRTGSTDTQYF
TGCAGCGTCCGGACAGGGAGCACAGATACGCAGTATTTT
>TRBJ2-7|NA|NA|TRBV9
CASSVAEGSGEQYF
TGTGCCAGCAGCGTAGCGGAGGGGTCCGGGGAGCAGTACTTC
>TRBJ1-1|NA|medium-sized|TRBV29-1
CSVDQRPGTEAFF
TGCAGCGTTGACCAACGGCCGGGCACTGAAGCTTTCTTT
>TRBJ2-7|TRBD1|few|TRBV12-3/TRBV12-4
CASSLRTGDEQYF
TGTGCCAGCAGTTTACGGACAGGGGACGAGCAGTACTTC
>TRBJ1-1|NA|many|TRBV6-2/TRBV6-3
CASSSTVGPMSTEAFF
TGTGCCAGCAGTTCAACTGTTGGACCTATGTCGACTGAAGCTTTCTTT
>TRBJ1-2|TRBD1|few|TRBV12-3/TRBV12-4
CASSPTGADYTF
TGTGCCAGCAGTCCCACAGGGGCCGACTACACCTTC
>TRBJ2-5|TRBD1|NA|TRBV20-1
CSSDRGRETQYF
TGCAGTTCAGACAGGGGGCGGGAGACCCAGTACTTC
>TRBJ1-1|NA|few|TRBV20-1
CSARDFGQLAEAFF
TGCAGTGCTAGAGATTTCGGACAGCTGGCTGAAGCTTTCTTT
>TRBJ1-6|NA|NA|TRBV7-8
CASSLGDIYNSPLHF
TGTGCCAGCAGCTTAGGTGACATCTATAATTCACCCCTCCACTTT
>TRBJ1-1|NA|many|TRBV6-2/TRBV6-3
CASSQVAPYTEAFF
TGTGCCAGCAGCCAGGTGGCCCCATACACTGAAGCTTTCTTT
>TRBJ2-3|TRBD1|few|TRBV7-7
CASSPTGIETDTQYF
TGTGCTAGCAGCCCGACAGGGATTGAAACAGATACGCAGTATTTT
>TRBJ2-5|NA|many|TRBV12-3/TRBV12-4
CASSLYGQETQYF
TGTGCCAGCAGTTTATACGGACAAGAGACCCAGTACTTC